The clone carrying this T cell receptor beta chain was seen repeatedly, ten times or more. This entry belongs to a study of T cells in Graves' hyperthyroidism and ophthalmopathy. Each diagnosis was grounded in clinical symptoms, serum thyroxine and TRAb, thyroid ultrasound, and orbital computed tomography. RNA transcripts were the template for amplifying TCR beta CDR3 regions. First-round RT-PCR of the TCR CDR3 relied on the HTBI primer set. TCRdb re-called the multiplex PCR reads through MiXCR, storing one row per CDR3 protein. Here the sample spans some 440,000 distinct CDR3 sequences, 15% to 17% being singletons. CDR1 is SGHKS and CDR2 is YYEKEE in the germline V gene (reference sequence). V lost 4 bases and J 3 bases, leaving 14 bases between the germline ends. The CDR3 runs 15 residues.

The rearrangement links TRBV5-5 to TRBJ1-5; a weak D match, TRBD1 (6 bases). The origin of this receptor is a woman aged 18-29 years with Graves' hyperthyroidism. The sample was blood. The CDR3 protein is CASSRNGDTNQPQHF. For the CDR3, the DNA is TGTGCCAGCAGCCGAAACGGGGACACCAATCAGCCCCAGCATTTT.